This TCR beta chain was sequenced during a study of T cell responses to AZD1222 COVID-19 vaccine. Here immunoSEQ multiplex PCR was the method, and the copy in TCRdb shows in-frame clones only, minus some. The table has fewer than 120,000 clones, 85% to 95% seen once. Points on this clone: The antigen is unknown.

Germline-derived CDR1 and CDR2 are SGHNT and YYREEE (reference sequence). There are 18 residues in the CDR3. Trimming at V came to 1 base and at J to 4 bases, leaving 14 bases not matched to a gene. Study-level points and caveats: Reports indicate that nearly half of spike-specific TCRs are directed at unmutated variant regions. Only after the peak T cell response were repertoires sampled.

The sample here was peripheral blood, taken on day 0 of AZD1222 vaccination. The origin of this receptor is an adult in good health. The V and J genes are TRBV5-4 and TRBJ2-3; TRBD1 matches at 8 bases. CDR3 region: CASSLFVGTGVWADTQYF. The CDR3 DNA sequence: TGTGCCAGCAGCTTGTTCGTGGGGACAGGCGTGTGGGCAGATACGCAGTATTTT.